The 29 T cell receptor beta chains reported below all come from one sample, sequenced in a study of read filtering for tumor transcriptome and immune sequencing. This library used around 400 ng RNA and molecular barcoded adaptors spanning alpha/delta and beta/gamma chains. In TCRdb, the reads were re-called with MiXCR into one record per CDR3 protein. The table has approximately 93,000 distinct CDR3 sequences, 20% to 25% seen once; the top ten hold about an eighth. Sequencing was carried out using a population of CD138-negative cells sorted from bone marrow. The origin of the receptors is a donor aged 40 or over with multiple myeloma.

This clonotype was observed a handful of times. The CDR3 loop reads CASSLVGVSSYGYTF. CDR3 coding DNA: TGTGCCAGCAGCTTAGTTGGGGTCTCGAGCTATGGCTACACCTTC. The chain carries TRBV7-2 and TRBJ1-2; D uncertain. CDR3 length equals 15 residues. The germline V gene has CDR1 SGHTA and CDR2 FQGNSA. The ends were cut back, 1 base at V and 4 bases at J, with 13 bases in the middle.

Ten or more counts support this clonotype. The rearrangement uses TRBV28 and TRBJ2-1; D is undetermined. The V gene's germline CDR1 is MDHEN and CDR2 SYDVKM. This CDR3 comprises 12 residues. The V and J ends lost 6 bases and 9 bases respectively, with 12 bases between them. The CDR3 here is CASSTRTGEQFF. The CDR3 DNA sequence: TGTGCCAGCAGCACCAGGACCGGTGAGCAGTTCTTC.

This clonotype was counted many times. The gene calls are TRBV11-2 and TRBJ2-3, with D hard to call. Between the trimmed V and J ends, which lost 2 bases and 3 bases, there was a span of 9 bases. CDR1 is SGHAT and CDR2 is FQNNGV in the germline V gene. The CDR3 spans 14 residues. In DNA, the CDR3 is TGTGCCAGCAGCTTACTCCCGGTTACAGATACGCAGTATTTT. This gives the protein CASSLLPVTDTQYF.

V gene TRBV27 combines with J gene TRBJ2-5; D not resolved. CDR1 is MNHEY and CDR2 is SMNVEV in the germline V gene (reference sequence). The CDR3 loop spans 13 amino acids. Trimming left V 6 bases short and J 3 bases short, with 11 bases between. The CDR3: CASRSVEEETQYF. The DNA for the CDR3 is TGTGCCAGCAGATCGGTCGAGGAAGAGACCCAGTACTTC.

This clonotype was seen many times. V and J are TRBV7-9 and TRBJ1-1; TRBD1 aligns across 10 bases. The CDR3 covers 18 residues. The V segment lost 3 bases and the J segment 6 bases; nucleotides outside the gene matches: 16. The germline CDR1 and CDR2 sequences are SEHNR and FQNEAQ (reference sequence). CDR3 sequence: CASSFSRGQGTGGPEAFF. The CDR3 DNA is TGTGCCAGCAGCTTCAGTCGGGGACAGGGGACGGGGGGTCCTGAAGCTTTCTTT.

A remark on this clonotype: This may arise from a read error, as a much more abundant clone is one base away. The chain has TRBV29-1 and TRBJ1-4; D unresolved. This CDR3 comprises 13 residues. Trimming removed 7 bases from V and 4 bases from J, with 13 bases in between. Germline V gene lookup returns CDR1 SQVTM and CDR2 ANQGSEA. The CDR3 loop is CSAAVPVNEKLFF. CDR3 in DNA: TGCAGCGCCGCAGTCCCTGTTAATGAAAAACTGTTTTTT. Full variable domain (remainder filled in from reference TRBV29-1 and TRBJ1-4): SAVISQKPSRDICQRGTSLTIQCQVDSQVTMMFWYRQQPGQSLTLIATANQGSEATYESGFVIDKFPISRPNLTFSTLTVSNMSPEDSSIYLCSAAVPVNEKLFFGSGTQLSVL.

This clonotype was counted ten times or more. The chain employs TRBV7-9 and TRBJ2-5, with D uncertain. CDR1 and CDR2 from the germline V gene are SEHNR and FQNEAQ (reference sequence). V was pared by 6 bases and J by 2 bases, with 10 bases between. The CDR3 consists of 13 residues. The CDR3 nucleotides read TGTGCCAGCAGACCGACGGTTCAAGAGACCCAGTACTTC. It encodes CASRPTVQETQYF.

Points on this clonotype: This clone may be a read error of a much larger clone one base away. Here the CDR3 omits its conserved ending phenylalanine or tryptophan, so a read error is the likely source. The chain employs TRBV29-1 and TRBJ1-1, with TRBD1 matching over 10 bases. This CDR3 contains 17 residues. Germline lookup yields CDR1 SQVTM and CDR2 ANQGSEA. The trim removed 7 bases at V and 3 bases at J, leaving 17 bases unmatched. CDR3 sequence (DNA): TGCAGCGCACGGCCCGACGGGACAGGGGTGAGGTACACTGAAGCTTTCTCT. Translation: CSARPDGTGVRYTEAFS.

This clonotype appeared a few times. CDR3 in DNA: TGTGCCAGCAGTTTATCAGGACCCTATGGCTACACCTTC. Protein: CASSLSGPYGYTF. The chain uses TRBV12-3 or TRBV12-4 and TRBJ1-2; D is undetermined. The CDR3 extends over 13 amino acids. V shed 2 bases and J shed 4 bases, with 8 bases lying between them.

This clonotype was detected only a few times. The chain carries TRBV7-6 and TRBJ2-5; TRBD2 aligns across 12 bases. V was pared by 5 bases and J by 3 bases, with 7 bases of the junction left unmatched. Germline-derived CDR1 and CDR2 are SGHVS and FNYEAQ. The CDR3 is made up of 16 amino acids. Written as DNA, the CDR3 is TGTGCCAGCAGCCCAGCCAGGACTAGCGGGAAAGAGACCCAGTACTTC. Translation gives CASSPARTSGKETQYF.

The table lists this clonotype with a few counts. Here the CDR3 reads CASSSPGTGGVNTGELFF. Here the CDR3 DNA reads TGCGCCAGCAGCTCACCCGGGACAGGGGGTGTGAACACCGGGGAGCTGTTTTTT. The chain couples TRBV5-1 to TRBJ2-2, with 11 positions matching TRBD1. The germline V gene has CDR1 SGHRS and CDR2 YFSETQ. This CDR3 has 18 amino acids. After removal of 3 bases from V and 1 base from J, the junction contained 8 bases not matched to a gene.

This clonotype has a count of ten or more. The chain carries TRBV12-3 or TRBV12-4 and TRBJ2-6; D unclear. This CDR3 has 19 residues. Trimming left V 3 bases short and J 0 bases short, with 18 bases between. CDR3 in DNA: TGTGCCAGCAGTTTGCGCTGGGCCCTTACCGACTCTGGGGCCAACGTCCTGACTTTC. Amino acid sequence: CASSLRWALTDSGANVLTF.

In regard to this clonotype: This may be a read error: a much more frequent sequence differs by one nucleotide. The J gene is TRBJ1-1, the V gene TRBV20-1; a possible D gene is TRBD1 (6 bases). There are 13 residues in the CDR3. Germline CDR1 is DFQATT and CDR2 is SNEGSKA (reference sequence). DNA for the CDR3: TGCAGTGCTAGAGATCCGGGGGGCACTGAAGCTTCCTTT. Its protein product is CSARDPGGTEASF.

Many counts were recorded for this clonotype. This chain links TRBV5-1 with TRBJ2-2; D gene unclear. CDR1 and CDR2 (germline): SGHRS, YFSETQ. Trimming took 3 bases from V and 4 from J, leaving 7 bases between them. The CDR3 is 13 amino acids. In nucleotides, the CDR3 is TGCGCCAGCAGCTCAGTCGGCACCGGGGAGCTGTTTTTT. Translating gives CASSSVGTGELFF.

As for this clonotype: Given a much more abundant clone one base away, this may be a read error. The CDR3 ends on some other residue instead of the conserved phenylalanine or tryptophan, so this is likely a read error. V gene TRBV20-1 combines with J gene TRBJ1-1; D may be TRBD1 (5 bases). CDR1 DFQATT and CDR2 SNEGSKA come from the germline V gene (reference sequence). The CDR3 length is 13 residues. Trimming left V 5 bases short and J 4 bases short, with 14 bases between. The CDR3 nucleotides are TGCAGTGCTTCTACCCCAGGGTCCACTGAAGCTTTCTCT. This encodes CSASTPGSTEAFS.

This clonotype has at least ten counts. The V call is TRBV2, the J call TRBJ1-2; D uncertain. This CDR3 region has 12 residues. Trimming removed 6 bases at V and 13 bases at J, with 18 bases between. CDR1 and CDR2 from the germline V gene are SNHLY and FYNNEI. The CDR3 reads CASRRETYLLTF. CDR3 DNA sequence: TGTGCCAGCAGGAGGGAGACATACCTCCTCACCTTC.

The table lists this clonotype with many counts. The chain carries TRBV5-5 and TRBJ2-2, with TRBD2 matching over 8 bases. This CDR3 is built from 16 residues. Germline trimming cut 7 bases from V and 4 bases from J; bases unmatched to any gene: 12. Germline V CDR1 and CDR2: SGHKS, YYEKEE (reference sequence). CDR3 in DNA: TGTGCCAGCCACTTCGGGGGGGTAGTGGTCACCGGGGAGCTGTTTTTT. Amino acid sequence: CASHFGGVVVTGELFF. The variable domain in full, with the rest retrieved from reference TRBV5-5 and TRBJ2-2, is DAGVTQSPTHLIKTRGQQVTLRCSPISGHKSVSWYQQVLGQGPQFIFQYYEKEERGRGNFPDRFSARQFPNYSSELNVNALLLGDSALYLCASHFGGVVVTGELFFGEGSRLTVL.

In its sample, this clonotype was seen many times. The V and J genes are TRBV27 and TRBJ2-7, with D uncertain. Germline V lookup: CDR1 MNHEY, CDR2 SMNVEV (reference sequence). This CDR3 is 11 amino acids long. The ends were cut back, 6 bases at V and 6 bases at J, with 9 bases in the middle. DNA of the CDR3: TGTGCCAGCAGCGACGGGTTCGAGCAGTACTTC. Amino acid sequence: CASSDGFEQYF.

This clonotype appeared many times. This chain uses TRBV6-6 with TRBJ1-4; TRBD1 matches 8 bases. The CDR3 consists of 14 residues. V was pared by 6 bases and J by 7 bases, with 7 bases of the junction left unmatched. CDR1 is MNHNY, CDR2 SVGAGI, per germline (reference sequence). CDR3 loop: CASRQGALSEKLFF. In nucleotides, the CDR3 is TGTGCCAGCAGGCAGGGGGCGTTAAGTGAAAAACTGTTTTTT.

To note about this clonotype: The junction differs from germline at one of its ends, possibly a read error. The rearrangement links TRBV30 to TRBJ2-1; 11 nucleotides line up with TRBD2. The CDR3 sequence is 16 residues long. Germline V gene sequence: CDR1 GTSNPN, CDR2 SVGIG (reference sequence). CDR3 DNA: TGTGTCTGGACGAAAAGGAAACTAGCGGGGGTAAATGAGCAGTTCTTC. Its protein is CVWTKRKLAGVNEQFF.

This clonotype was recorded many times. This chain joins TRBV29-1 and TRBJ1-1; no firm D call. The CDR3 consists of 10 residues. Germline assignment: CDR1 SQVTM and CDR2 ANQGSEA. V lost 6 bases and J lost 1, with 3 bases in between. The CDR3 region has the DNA TGCAGCGTCGGGAACACTGAAGCTTTCTTT. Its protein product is CSVGNTEAFF.

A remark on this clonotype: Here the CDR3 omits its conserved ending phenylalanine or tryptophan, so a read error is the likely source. CDR3: CASSMPRTDYNSPLHI. Written as DNA, the CDR3 is TGTGCCAGCAGTATGCCAAGGACTGACTATAATTCACCCCTCCACATT. The chain uses TRBV6-6 and TRBJ1-6; no firm D call. CDR3 length: 16 amino acids. The germline V and J ends were trimmed by 5 bases and 3 bases, with 14 bases remaining between them. CDR1 is MNHNY and CDR2 is SVGAGI in the germline V gene (reference sequence).

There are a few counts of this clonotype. The CDR3 region is CASSYSRQKNTEAFF. The CDR3 DNA reads as TGTGCCAGCAGTTACTCGAGGCAGAAGAACACTGAAGCTTTCTTT. V is TRBV6-6 and J is TRBJ1-1; D is unresolved. The CDR3 loop spans 15 amino acids. Deletions cut 0 bases from V and 1 base from J, with 9 bases between. The V gene's germline CDR1 is MNHNY and CDR2 SVGAGI (reference sequence).

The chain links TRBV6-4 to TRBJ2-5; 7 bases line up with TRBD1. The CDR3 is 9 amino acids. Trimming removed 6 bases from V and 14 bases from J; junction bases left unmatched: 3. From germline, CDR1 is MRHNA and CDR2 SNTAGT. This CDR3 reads CASRTGAYF. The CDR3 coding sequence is TGTGCCAGCAGAACAGGGGCTTACTTC.

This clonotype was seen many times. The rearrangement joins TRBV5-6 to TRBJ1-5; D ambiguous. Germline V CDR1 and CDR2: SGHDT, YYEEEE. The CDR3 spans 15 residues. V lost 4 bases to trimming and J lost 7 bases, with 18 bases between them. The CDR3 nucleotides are TGTGCCAGCAGCCTGGAGGCGGGAGGAGGCCAGCCCCAGCATTTT. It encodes CASSLEAGGGQPQHF.

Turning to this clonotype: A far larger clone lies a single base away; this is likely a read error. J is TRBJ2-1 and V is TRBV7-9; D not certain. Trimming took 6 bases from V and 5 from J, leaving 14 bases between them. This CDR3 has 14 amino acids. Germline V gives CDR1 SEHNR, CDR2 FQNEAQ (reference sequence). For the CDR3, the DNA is TGTGCCAGCAGTAGCCCTGGGGTACACAATGAGCAGTTCTTC. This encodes CASSSPGVHNEQFF.

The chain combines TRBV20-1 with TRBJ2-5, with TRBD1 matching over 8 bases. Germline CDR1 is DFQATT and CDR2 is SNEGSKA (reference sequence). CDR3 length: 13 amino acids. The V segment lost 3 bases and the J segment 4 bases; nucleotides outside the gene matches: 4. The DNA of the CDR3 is TGCAGTGCTAGCCTACAGGGGGGAGAGACCCAGTACTTC. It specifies CSASLQGGETQYF.

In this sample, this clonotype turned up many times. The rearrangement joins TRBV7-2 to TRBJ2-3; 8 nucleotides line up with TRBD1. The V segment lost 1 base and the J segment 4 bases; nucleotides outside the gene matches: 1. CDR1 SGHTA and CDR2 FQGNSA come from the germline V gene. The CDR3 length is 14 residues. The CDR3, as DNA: TGTGCCAGCAGCTTAGTCAGGGGGCCAGATACGCAGTATTTT. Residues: CASSLVRGPDTQYF.

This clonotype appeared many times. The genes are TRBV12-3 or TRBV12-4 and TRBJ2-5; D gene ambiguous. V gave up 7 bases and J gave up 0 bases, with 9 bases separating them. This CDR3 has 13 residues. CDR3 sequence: CASTPWNQETQYF. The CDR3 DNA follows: TGTGCCAGCACCCCTTGGAACCAAGAGACCCAGTACTTC.